One TCR beta chain is described in this entry. Its matching antigen is unknown. Next came a second PCR, run for about 6 to 12 cycles, which used a sample-barcoded 5' primer along with a J-beta primer mix. A single record per CDR3 protein comes from TCRdb applying MiXCR to the 5' RACE reads. The table has over 950,000 distinct CDR3 sequences, roughly two fifths seen once. From germline, CDR1 is SQVTM and CDR2 ANQGSEA. The CDR3 loop spans 12 amino acids. Unmatched junction bases numbered 0, after V lost 4 bases and J lost 0 bases. The data were taken from a study of blood T cells in healthy people across ages. Regarding the study as a whole: With age, beta diversity per million T cells declined roughly linearly, significantly by about 40.

The clonotype comes from a man between 18 and 35 years old in good health. V and J are TRBV29-1 and TRBJ2-7; 7 bases are shared with TRBD2. Sequencing input: blood. The CDR3 is CSVGGGSYEQYF. The CDR3 nucleotides read TGCAGCGTTGGCGGGGGCTCCTACGAGCAGTACTTC.